This T cell receptor (beta chain) comes out of a study of cytomegalovirus exposure and HLA in healthy donors. Points from the study as a whole: The sole available immune exposure information was CMV serostatus.

This PCR relied on a set of 60 Vbeta primers and 13 Jbeta primers. Per the original methods: About 11 million of around 85 million unique TCR beta chains were shared, per a later count. Profiling relied on immunoSEQ multiplex PCR, and the TCRdb table lists in-frame clones only, not all of them. V, J and clone size derive from that table, while D and trimming were established from the DNA sequence. This sample has roughly 130,000 clones, with roughly two thirds found just once. The V end was cut by 0 bases, the J end by 8 bases, with 10 bases between. CDR1 is MNHEY, CDR2 SVGAGI, per germline. The CDR3 length is 13 residues. Concerning this clone itself: As yet, its antigen is unknown.

This receptor was taken from a male donor in good health and CMV-seronegative. J is TRBJ1-2 and V is TRBV6-5; D may be TRBD1 (6 bases). Sequencing was carried out using PBMCs. CDR3 protein: CASSYSGAQGYTF. The CDR3 DNA reads as TGTGCCAGCAGTTACTCGGGGGCGCAGGGCTACACCTTC.